A selection of T cell receptor beta chains follows, all from one sample in a study of cytomegalovirus exposure and HLA in healthy donors. Produced via immunoSEQ multiplex PCR; TCRdb's table is partial and in-frame only. This table holds about 120,000 clones, approximately 80% found once. Material: PBMCs. Receptor source: a human donor in good health. CDR3s include the opening cysteine and the closing phenylalanine or tryptophan. The order of the fields is CDR3 DNA, CDR3 protein, clone size, J gene, V gene, D gene. A D gene is named only where the DNA matches it firmly. Not every row has a clone size; where given, it reads once, few, many or a size class.

TGTGCCAGCAGTTTGACGGACAGGGTTCATTTTTATGAGCAGTTCTTC,CASSLTDRVHFYEQFF,-,TRBJ2-1,TRBV28,TRBD1
TGTGCCAGCATGAGTTTGACAGACCCGTACTCCTACGAGCAGTACTTC,CASMSLTDPYSYEQYF,-,TRBJ2-7,TRBV27,-
TGTGCCAGCAGCTTAATAGGGGGCTCTTCCTACAATGAGCAGTTCTTC,CASSLIGGSSYNEQFF,-,TRBJ2-1,TRBV11-2,TRBD1
TGTGCCAGCAGCTTAGGTACAGCCTTTAATGAAAAACTGTTTTTT,CASSLGTAFNEKLFF,-,TRBJ1-4,TRBV7-7,-
TGTGCCATCAGCGGGGCTGGGGCCAACGTCCTGACTTTC,CAISGAGANVLTF,-,TRBJ2-6,TRBV10-3,-
TGCAGCGTCCGCCCCTCGGCAGGGGAAAATTCACCCCTCCACTTT,CSVRPSAGENSPLHF,few,TRBJ1-6,TRBV29-1,-
TGTGCCAGCAGTGCCCAAGGACAGATTGGAAACACCATATATTTT,CASSAQGQIGNTIYF,-,TRBJ1-3,TRBV6-5,-
TGTGCCAGCAGCAGGGGACTAGCGGGCTGGAGCTCCTACAATGAGCAGTTCTTC,CASSRGLAGWSSYNEQFF,few,TRBJ2-1,TRBV11-2,TRBD2
TGTGCCAGTACTACGATGAACACTGAAGCTTTCTTT,CASTTMNTEAFF,few,TRBJ1-1,TRBV28,-
TGTGCCAGCAGCGTCGGACAGGGGGCTATGATGGGCTACACCTTC,CASSVGQGAMMGYTF,-,TRBJ1-2,TRBV9,TRBD1
TGTGCCAGCAGCCAAGACGGCCCCCGGGGGGGGTGGTACAATGAGCAGTTCTTC,CASSQDGPRGGWYNEQFF,-,TRBJ2-1,TRBV4-2,TRBD2
TGTGCCAGCAGTTCGCGGGGGGCAGGCACCGGGGAGCTGTTTTTT,CASSSRGAGTGELFF,-,TRBJ2-2,TRBV28,TRBD2
TGTGCCAGCACGCAGGGTGCAGGGGGGAATGAAAAACTGTTTTTT,CASTQGAGGNEKLFF,few,TRBJ1-4,TRBV2,TRBD1
TGTGCCAGCAGCTTAGGGGGGGAAGGGGGTGGGTACACTGAAGCTTTCTTT,CASSLGGEGGGYTEAFF,-,TRBJ1-1,TRBV13,-
TGTGCCAGCAGTGAACAGGGGACGAACACCGGGGAGCTGTTTTTT,CASSEQGTNTGELFF,-,TRBJ2-2,TRBV2,-
TGTGCCTGGAGTGTATTCCCGTATAGCTCCTACAATGAGCAGTTCTTC,CAWSVFPYSSYNEQFF,-,TRBJ2-1,TRBV30,-
TGTGCCAGCAGCCCAAGCCGAGGGAGCGGGTCGGACAATGAGCAGTTCTTC,CASSPSRGSGSDNEQFF,once,TRBJ2-1,TRBV14,-
TGTGCCAGCAGCTCTCCGTCGGAGCTGTTTTTT,CASSSPSELFF,-,TRBJ2-2,TRBV11-2,-
TGCGCCAGCACCCTGGACAGCTCCGGATGGAAGTACTTC,CASTLDSSGWKYF,-,TRBJ2-7,TRBV5-1,-
TGCGCCAGCAGCTTACAGGGGGGAGCCTACGAGCAGTACTTC,CASSLQGGAYEQYF,medium-sized,TRBJ2-7,TRBV5-1,TRBD1
TGCGCCAGCAGCCAGGACAGGGTGAACACTGAAGCTTTCTTT,CASSQDRVNTEAFF,-,TRBJ1-1,TRBV5-1,TRBD1
TGTGCCAGCAGAGCTATAGTCAACACCGGGGAGCTGTTTTTT,CASRAIVNTGELFF,few,TRBJ2-2,TRBV11-3,-
TGTGCCAGCAGAGCTAGGACAGGGGTCTACGAGCAGTACTTC,CASRARTGVYEQYF,-,TRBJ2-7,TRBV6-1,TRBD1
TGTGCCACCAGCGAGGAAACCTACTACAATGAGCAGTTCTTC,CATSEETYYNEQFF,few,TRBJ2-1,TRBV15,-
TGTGCCAGCAGCTTGGAAAGACACGGGGTCTCTGGGGCCAACGTCCTGACTTTC,CASSLERHGVSGANVLTF,-,TRBJ2-6,TRBV5-8,-
TGTGCCAGCAGTGGGATAGGAGGGGTTACTAACTATGGCTACACCTTC,CASSGIGGVTNYGYTF,-,TRBJ1-2,TRBV2,-
TGTGCCAGCAGCCTCTCCGGGAAACTGTTTTTT,CASSLSGKLFF,-,TRBJ1-4,TRBV6-5,-
TGTGCCAGCAGTGAACAGGTTCCAGATACGCAGTATTTT,CASSEQVPDTQYF,-,TRBJ2-3,TRBV6-1,-
TGTGCCACCAGCTCGGGTGTTTTGGGTCAGCCCCAGCATTTT,CATSSGVLGQPQHF,-,TRBJ1-5,TRBV15,-
TGCAGCGTTCAGGGTTCATCTGGAAACACCATATATTTT,CSVQGSSGNTIYF,-,TRBJ1-3,TRBV29-1,-
TGTGCCAGCAAAGGCAGGGGGCTGGGTGGTCAGCCCCAGCATTTT,CASKGRGLGGQPQHF,-,TRBJ1-5,TRBV2,TRBD1
TGTGCCGGATCTGGGGGGTTATGGACTGAAGCTTTCTTT,CAGSGGLWTEAFF,-,TRBJ1-1,TRBV2,-